These T cell receptor beta chains were read from a single sample in a study of glioma-infiltrating T cells. TCRdb used MiXCR to reprocess the multiplex PCR reads, holding one entry per CDR3 protein. Found here are fewer than 500,000 distinct CDR3 sequences, approximately 42% of them singletons; the top ten hold 12%. The sample was glioma tissue, nonneoplastic brain tissue, or PBMCs (not recorded which). Receptor source: a human donor with low-grade glioma or glioblastoma, undergoing nonglioma brain surgery, or in good health (not recorded which). The CDR3 runs from the conserved cysteine through the conserved F or W. Fields, in order: J gene, clone size, CDR3 length, V gene, D gene, CDR3 DNA, CDR3 protein. D genes are given only for firm matches. Clone sizes are given selectively: once, few, many, or a class where the clone is expanded.

J: TRBJ1-1
size: many
length: 12
V: TRBV20-1
D: .
DNA: TGCAGTGCTAGTCCAATTAACACTGAAGCTTTCTTT
CDR3: CSASPINTEAFF

J: TRBJ2-7
size: .
length: 15
V: TRBV4-2
D: TRBD1
DNA: TGTGCCAGCAGCCAAGAAGGGACAGGGGAAGGTAAGCAGTACTTC
CDR3: CASSQEGTGEGKQYF

J: TRBJ2-2
size: once
length: 14
V: TRBV27
D: .
DNA: TGTGCCAGCAGTATAGGGGGGAACACCGGGGAGCTGTTTTTT
CDR3: CASSIGGNTGELFF

J: TRBJ1-1
size: many
length: 19
V: TRBV27
D: TRBD1
DNA: TGTGCCAGCAGCCGACGCATTCGGGACAGGGGAATAATTGGGACTGAAGCTTTCTTT
CDR3: CASSRRIRDRGIIGTEAFF

J: TRBJ2-7
size: once
length: 14
V: TRBV4-2
D: .
DNA: TGTGCCAGCAGCCGAAGGATTGAGGCCTACGATCAGTACTTC
CDR3: CASSRRIEAYDQYF

J: TRBJ2-3
size: .
length: 13
V: TRBV3-1
D: .
DNA: TGTGCCAGCAGCTGGGGCCGAACGGATACGCAGTATTTT
CDR3: CASSWGRTDTQYF

J: TRBJ2-3
size: .
length: 15
V: TRBV6-6
D: .
DNA: TGCGCCAGCAGTTCGGGGCTAGCGTTCACAGATACGCAGTATTTT
CDR3: CASSSGLAFTDTQYF

J: TRBJ2-7
size: .
length: 15
V: TRBV5-1
D: TRBD2
DNA: TGCGCCAGCAGCTCCGGACTAGCGGGGGACTACGAGCAGTACTTC
CDR3: CASSSGLAGDYEQYF

J: TRBJ2-7
size: .
length: 15
V: TRBV20-1
D: TRBD2
DNA: TGCAGTGCTAGCACTAGCGGGAGATACCCCTACGAGCAGTACTTC
CDR3: CSASTSGRYPYEQYF

J: TRBJ2-1
size: .
length: 17
V: TRBV27
D: .
DNA: TGTGCCAGCAGCTTGGTGACTATCGGCCTCTCCTACAATCAGCAGTTCTTC
CDR3: CASSLVTIGLSYNQQFF

J: TRBJ2-7
size: .
length: 14
V: TRBV20-1
D: .
DNA: TGCAGTGCTCATCCTTTAGCGGTCACCTACGAGCAGTACTTC
CDR3: CSAHPLAVTYEQYF

J: TRBJ2-7
size: few
length: 12
V: TRBV20-1
D: .
DNA: TGCAGTGCTGATGGACCGCGCCGCGAGCAGTACTTC
CDR3: CSADGPRREQYF

J: TRBJ1-5
size: few
length: 14
V: TRBV10-3
D: .
DNA: TGTGCCATCAGTGGGGGATCGGGAAATCAGCCCCAGCATTTT
CDR3: CAISGGSGNQPQHF

J: TRBJ1-6
size: few
length: 15
V: TRBV28
D: .
DNA: TGTGCCAGCAGTTTAAGGGAGATGGCGAATTCACCCCTCCACTTT
CDR3: CASSLREMANSPLHF

J: TRBJ1-1
size: .
length: 18
V: TRBV6-6
D: TRBD1
DNA: TGTGCCAGCAGTTACTCGCCTTTTCGAACAGGGGAGAACACTGAAGCTTTCTTT
CDR3: CASSYSPFRTGENTEAFF

J: TRBJ1-5
size: .
length: 13
V: TRBV3-1
D: .
DNA: TGTGCCAGCAGCCGGGGGGCTCATCAGCCCCAGCATTTT
CDR3: CASSRGAHQPQHF

J: TRBJ2-6
size: few
length: 15
V: TRBV15
D: .
DNA: TGTGCCACCAGCAGGAGAGAACCTGGGGCCAACGTCCTGACTTTC
CDR3: CATSRREPGANVLTF

J: TRBJ1-5
size: few
length: 17
V: TRBV5-1
D: .
DNA: TGCGCCAGCAGCGCCCTGCCGGGGCCCTATAGCAATCAGCCCCAGCATTTT
CDR3: CASSALPGPYSNQPQHF

J: TRBJ1-1
size: .
length: 17
V: TRBV4-2
D: .
DNA: TGTGCCAGCAGCCAAGATTCGCGGAATCGCCCGAACACTGAAGCTTTCTTT
CDR3: CASSQDSRNRPNTEAFF

J: TRBJ2-7
size: .
length: 15
V: TRBV11-2
D: .
DNA: TGTGCCAGCAGCCCCATGTGGGGAGGCACTTCCGAGCAGTACTTC
CDR3: CASSPMWGGTSEQYF

J: TRBJ2-1
size: .
length: 16
V: TRBV4-2
D: TRBD2
DNA: TGTGCCAGCAGCCAAAGGTCGGGAGGGCCGAGGGATGAGCAGTTCTTC
CDR3: CASSQRSGGPRDEQFF

J: TRBJ2-4
size: many
length: 16
V: TRBV4-3
D: .
DNA: TGCGCCAGCAGCCAAAATGAACGGGACTCCGGGAACATTCAGTACTTC
CDR3: CASSQNERDSGNIQYF

J: TRBJ2-1
size: .
length: 13
V: TRBV28
D: TRBD1
DNA: TGTGCCAGCAGTCCGGACAGGGGGTGGACGCAGTTCTTC
CDR3: CASSPDRGWTQFF

J: TRBJ2-7
size: .
length: 12
V: TRBV10-3
D: .
DNA: TGTGCCATCAGTGAGTCGATTAGCAAGCAGTACTTC
CDR3: CAISESISKQYF

J: TRBJ1-4
size: many
length: 15
V: TRBV15
D: TRBD1
DNA: TGTGCCACCAGCCCCCGGACAGGGAAGATCGAAAAACTGTTTTTT
CDR3: CATSPRTGKIEKLFF

J: TRBJ1-6
size: .
length: 15
V: TRBV5-1
D: TRBD1
DNA: TGCGCCAGCAGCCTGCACAGGGGGTCGGATTCACCCCTCCACTTT
CDR3: CASSLHRGSDSPLHF

J: TRBJ1-5
size: few
length: 13
V: TRBV27
D: .
DNA: TGCGCCAGCAGTGAACCGAGCAATCAGCCCCAGCATTTT
CDR3: CASSEPSNQPQHF

J: TRBJ1-1
size: few
length: 14
V: TRBV12-3/TRBV12-4
D: .
DNA: TGTGCCAGCACCGTTACCAGGGTAAACACTGAAGCTTTCTTT
CDR3: CASTVTRVNTEAFF

J: TRBJ1-2
size: many
length: 13
V: TRBV25-1
D: .
DNA: TGTGCCAGCCGTGAACCGGGACTCGGAGGCTACACCTTC
CDR3: CASREPGLGGYTF

J: TRBJ2-5
size: .
length: 13
V: TRBV7-7
D: .
DNA: TGTGCTAGCAGCGGGACACCCCAAGAGACCCAGTACTTC
CDR3: CASSGTPQETQYF

J: TRBJ2-3
size: .
length: 14
V: TRBV7-3
D: .
DNA: TGTGCCAGCAGCTCCTCTAGCGCCACAGATACGCAGTATTTT
CDR3: CASSSSSATDTQYF

J: TRBJ2-7
size: many
length: 16
V: TRBV28
D: TRBD1
DNA: TGTGCCAGCAGTCCCGGGGGACAGGGGGCCTCCTACGAGCAGTACTTC
CDR3: CASSPGGQGASYEQYF

J: TRBJ2-7
size: .
length: 14
V: TRBV10-3
D: TRBD1
DNA: TGTGCCATCTCCCCGGGACAGGGACCCTACGAGCAGTACTTC
CDR3: CAISPGQGPYEQYF

J: TRBJ2-1
size: few
length: 15
V: TRBV20-1
D: TRBD2
DNA: TGCAGTGCTAGAGATCTGAGCGGGAGGTACAATGAGCAGTTCTTC
CDR3: CSARDLSGRYNEQFF

J: TRBJ2-7
size: .
length: 15
V: TRBV20-1
D: .
DNA: TGCAGTGCTAGAGTTGTACTATCGTACTCCTACGAGCAGTACTTC
CDR3: CSARVVLSYSYEQYF

J: TRBJ2-2
size: few
length: 17
V: TRBV7-6
D: .
DNA: TGTGCCAGCAGCTTAGCGCGACCGGGAACGAACACCGGGGAGCTGTTTTTT
CDR3: CASSLARPGTNTGELFF

J: TRBJ1-5
size: .
length: 12
V: TRBV20-1
D: .
DNA: TGCAGTGCTAGCCAGGGAGGTAAGCCCCAGCATTTT
CDR3: CSASQGGKPQHF

J: TRBJ2-2
size: .
length: 15
V: TRBV7-2
D: .
DNA: TGTGCCAGCAGCTACGTCGGGAGTAACACCGGGGAGCTGTTTTTT
CDR3: CASSYVGSNTGELFF

J: TRBJ1-2
size: few
length: 12
V: TRBV28
D: .
DNA: TGTGCCAGCAGTTCATTGTCCTATGGCTACACCTTC
CDR3: CASSSLSYGYTF

J: TRBJ2-7
size: many
length: 15
V: TRBV28
D: .
DNA: TGTGCCAGCAGTCCTTCGGCAGTTCCCTCCTACGAGCAGTACTTC
CDR3: CASSPSAVPSYEQYF

J: TRBJ2-3
size: .
length: 12
V: TRBV7-9
D: .
DNA: TGTGCCAGCAGCTACGGGACCCCGGGCGAGTATTTT
CDR3: CASSYGTPGEYF